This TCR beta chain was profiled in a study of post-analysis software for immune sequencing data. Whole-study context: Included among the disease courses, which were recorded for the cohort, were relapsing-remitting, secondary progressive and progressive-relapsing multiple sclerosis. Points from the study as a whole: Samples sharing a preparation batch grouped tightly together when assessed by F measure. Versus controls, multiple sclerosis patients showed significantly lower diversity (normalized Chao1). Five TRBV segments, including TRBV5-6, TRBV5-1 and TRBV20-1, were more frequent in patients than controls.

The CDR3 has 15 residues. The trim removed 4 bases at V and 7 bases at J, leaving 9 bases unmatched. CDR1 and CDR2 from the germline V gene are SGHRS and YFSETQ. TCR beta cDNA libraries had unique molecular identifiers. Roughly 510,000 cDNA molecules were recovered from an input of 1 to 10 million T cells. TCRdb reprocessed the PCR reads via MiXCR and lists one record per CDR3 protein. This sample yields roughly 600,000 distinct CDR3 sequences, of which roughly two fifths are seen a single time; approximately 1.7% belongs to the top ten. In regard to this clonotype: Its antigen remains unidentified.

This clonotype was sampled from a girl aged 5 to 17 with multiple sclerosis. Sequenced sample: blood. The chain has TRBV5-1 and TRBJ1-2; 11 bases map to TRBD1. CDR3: CASSLSRDRGSGYTF. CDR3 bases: TGCGCCAGCAGCCTCAGCCGGGACAGGGGGTCTGGCTACACCTTC.